Each of the 22 T cell receptor beta chains below was sequenced from the same sample in a study of CD8+ T cells in alopecia areata. After isolation, RNA underwent reverse transcription to generate cDNA as the sequencing template. Produced via immunoSEQ multiplex PCR; TCRdb's table is partial and in-frame only. The top ten hold around 5% of the sample, which has 200,000 or so clones, more than 55% seen once. The specimen was CD8+ T cells sorted from blood. The receptors here all came from a human donor in good health.

The chain joins TRBV5-1 to TRBJ2-7; 7 positions agree with TRBD1. CDR1 SGHRS and CDR2 YFSETQ come from the germline V gene. The trim removed 3 bases at V and 2 bases at J, leaving 8 bases unmatched. The CDR3 extends over 15 amino acids. CDR3 DNA sequence: TGCGCCAGCAGCTCAGAAAAGGACAGGCCCTACGAGCAGTACTTC. This codes for CASSSEKDRPYEQYF.

The chain is built from TRBV10-3 and TRBJ1-5, with TRBD1 matching 11 bases. Germline-derived CDR1 and CDR2 are ENHRY and SYGVKD. The CDR3 sequence is 17 residues long. Trimming took 0 bases from V and 6 from J; bases not matched to a gene: 7. The CDR3 region has the DNA TGTGCCATCAGTGAGTCGACTCGGACAGGGGGCGGTCAGCCCCAGCATTTT. As protein: CAISESTRTGGGQPQHF.

The V gene is TRBV7-2, the J gene TRBJ2-4; weak D call: TRBD2 (6 bases). V was pared by 5 bases and J by 3 bases, with 11 bases between. The CDR3 sequence is 14 residues long. The germline V gene encodes CDR1 SGHTA and CDR2 FQGNSA. The CDR3 is CASSPGTYKNIQYF. The CDR3 region has the DNA TGTGCCAGCAGCCCCGGGACTTACAAAAACATTCAGTACTTC.

This clone was observed a single time. This sequence joins TRBV29-1 and TRBJ2-7; 8 bases align to TRBD1. The V gene's germline CDR1 is SQVTM and CDR2 ANQGSEA. The CDR3 runs 15 residues. The junction had 5 bases not matched to a gene; V was cut back by 1 base and J by 0 bases. CDR3 DNA sequence: TGCAGCGTTGAAGCAGGGGACAGGCACTCCTACGAGCAGTACTTC. Residues: CSVEAGDRHSYEQYF.

This chain uses TRBV29-1 with TRBJ2-5; 8 bases are a match to TRBD2. Trimming cost V 8 bases and J 4 bases; bases outside gene matches: 9. The CDR3 totals 13 residues. Germline V gene data show CDR1 as SQVTM and CDR2 as ANQGSEA. The CDR3 reads CSKAGDGGETQYF. In DNA, the CDR3 is TGCAGCAAAGCGGGAGACGGAGGAGAGACCCAGTACTTC.

This clone occurred a few times. This chain uses TRBV2 with TRBJ2-5; TRBD1 matches at 7 bases. Germline CDR1 is SNHLY and CDR2 is FYNNEI. The CDR3 covers 13 residues. With V trimmed by 6 bases and J by 5 bases, 6 bases remained unmatched. The CDR3 protein is CASSHDRDETQYF. CDR3 sequence (DNA): TGTGCCAGCAGCCACGACAGGGATGAGACCCAGTACTTC.

This clone was counted between two and nine times. V is TRBV7-9 and J is TRBJ1-4, with 7 bases that match TRBD1. CDR3 length: 16 residues. The V segment lost 5 bases and the J segment 8 bases; nucleotides outside the gene matches: 14. Germline loops: CDR1 SEHNR, CDR2 FQNEAQ (reference sequence). CDR3 DNA: TGTGCCAGCAGCATAGACCGGGACAGTGAGAAGGAAAAACTGTTTTTT. Amino acid sequence: CASSIDRDSEKEKLFF.

This clone has only a few counts. V usage is TRBV6-5 and J usage is TRBJ2-2; D gene unclear. The CDR3 totals 16 residues. Germline-derived CDR1 and CDR2 are MNHEY and SVGAGI. With 2 bases removed from V and 0 bases from J, the gap between germline ends came to 10 bases. The CDR3 nucleotides are TGTGCCAGCAGTTACGCGGTGACGGCGAACACCGGGGAGCTGTTTTTT. Residues: CASSYAVTANTGELFF.

The chain couples TRBV4-1 to TRBJ1-2; 7 bases are shared with TRBD1. Trimming at V came to 2 bases and at J to 4 bases, leaving 10 bases not matched to a gene. CDR1 and CDR2 from the germline V gene are MGHRA and YSYEKL. The CDR3 has 16 residues. CDR3: CASSQSGPQGGYGYTF. The DNA of the CDR3 is TGCGCCAGCAGCCAATCGGGACCCCAGGGGGGCTATGGCTACACCTTC.

The rearrangement uses TRBV29-1 and TRBJ2-1; tentatively, D is TRBD1 (6 bases). The germline gives CDR1 SQVTM, CDR2 ANQGSEA. CDR3 length: 15 residues. Deletions cut 3 bases from V and 2 bases from J, with 14 bases between. CDR3 residues: CSVEARDKAYNEQFF. The DNA for the CDR3 is TGCAGCGTTGAGGCCCGGGACAAAGCCTACAATGAGCAGTTCTTC.

Comment on this clone: The germline gene is not matched at one end of the junction; a read error may be the cause. The gene calls are TRBV29-1 and TRBJ1-2; D uncertain. The CDR3 runs 8 residues. Germline V gene lookup returns CDR1 SQVTM and CDR2 ANQGSEA. CDR3 residues: CSGPGLAF. Here the CDR3 DNA reads TGCAGCGGACCGGGTCTAGCCTTC.

V and J are TRBV27 and TRBJ2-7; 7 nucleotides line up with TRBD1. Germline V gives CDR1 MNHEY, CDR2 SMNVEV (reference sequence). Trimming removed 5 bases from V and 3 bases from J; junction bases left unmatched: 16. CDR3 length equals 17 residues. CDR3 sequence reads: CASSIISIGGGYYEQYF. Written as DNA, the CDR3 is TGTGCCAGCAGTATCATCTCAATAGGGGGCGGATACTACGAGCAGTACTTC.

This clone was observed once. The chain carries TRBV9 and TRBJ1-2; TRBD1 matches 7 bases. Trimming removed 3 bases from V and 5 bases from J; junction bases left unmatched: 7. The CDR3 has 14 residues. The germline V gene has CDR1 SGDLS and CDR2 YYNGEE. The CDR3 loop is CASSATQGGYGYTF. CDR3 nucleotides: TGTGCCAGCAGCGCAACCCAGGGGGGGTATGGCTACACCTTC.

This clone occurred once. V is TRBV13 and J is TRBJ2-7, with D uncertain. Germline assignment: CDR1 PRHDT and CDR2 FYEKMQ (reference sequence). The V and J ends lost 5 bases and 5 bases respectively, with 10 bases between them. The CDR3 covers 12 residues. The CDR3 nucleotides read TGTGCCAGCAGCGCCTACCGGGACGAGCAGTACTTC. Protein: CASSAYRDEQYF.

The rearrangement links TRBV30 to TRBJ1-1; perhaps TRBD1 as D (5 bases). Trimming pared 2 bases from V and 0 bases from J, leaving 13 bases between. This CDR3 is 15 amino acids long. Germline-derived CDR1 and CDR2 are GTSNPN and SVGIG (reference sequence). The CDR3, as DNA: TGTGCCTGGAGTCAAAGCCAGGGAGTGAACACTGAAGCTTTCTTT. Its translation is CAWSQSQGVNTEAFF.

The chain recombines TRBV6-4 with TRBJ1-2; maybe TRBD1 (5 bases). V dropped 0 bases and J dropped 3 bases, with 14 bases sitting between them. The length of the CDR3 is 16 residues. Germline CDR1 MRHNA, CDR2 SNTAGT. In DNA, the CDR3 is TGTGCCAGCAGTGACTCAGGAGAGGGGCCGTACTATGGCTACACCTTC. Its translation is CASSDSGEGPYYGYTF.

V is TRBV11-2 and J is TRBJ1-1; D unresolved. Germline lookup yields CDR1 SGHAT and CDR2 FQNNGV. This CDR3 region has 15 residues. V lost 3 bases and J 1 base, leaving 12 bases between the germline ends. Written as DNA, the CDR3 is TGTGCCAGCAGCTTGAGTCGGGCGGGGAACACTGAAGCTTTCTTT. It yields the protein CASSLSRAGNTEAFF.

This clone was seen only a few times. The chain recombines TRBV7-2 with TRBJ1-6; D not resolved. CDR1 and CDR2 (germline): SGHTA, FQGNSA. This CDR3 is built from 15 residues. The germline V and J ends were trimmed by 2 bases and 10 bases, with 15 bases remaining between them. DNA for the CDR3: TGTGCCAGCAGCTTAAACTTGAGGGCTGACTCACCCCTCCACTTT. It is translated as CASSLNLRADSPLHF.

The chain combines TRBV29-1 with TRBJ1-1; maybe TRBD1 (5 bases). The V and J ends lost 6 bases and 0 bases respectively, with 8 bases between them. This CDR3 is built from 12 residues. Germline values: CDR1 SQVTM, CDR2 ANQGSEA. The CDR3 loop reads CSVEGMNTEAFF. DNA for the CDR3: TGCAGCGTGGAGGGGATGAACACTGAAGCTTTCTTT.

This clone turned up a few times. The rearrangement joins TRBV29-1 to TRBJ2-7; TRBD1 agrees at 9 bases. V dropped 6 bases and J dropped 7; count of bases not matched to a gene: 4. Germline CDR1 and CDR2: SQVTM and ANQGSEA. The CDR3 runs 11 residues. The CDR3 here is CSVNRGQEQYF. The CDR3 coding sequence is TGCAGCGTAAACAGGGGGCAAGAGCAGTACTTC.

In this sample, this clone turned up a few times. The V and J genes are TRBV4-2 and TRBJ2-5; TRBD2 matches 10 bases. The junction had 2 bases not matched to a gene; V was cut back by 2 bases and J by 2 bases. From germline, CDR1 is LGHNA and CDR2 YNFKEQ. The CDR3 has 15 amino acids. The chain's CDR3 is CASSQLAGAQETQYF. For the CDR3, the DNA is TGTGCCAGCAGCCAACTAGCGGGGGCTCAAGAGACCCAGTACTTC.

The gene calls are TRBV29-1 and TRBJ2-1; no clear D gene. The CDR3 has 11 amino acids. V dropped 1 base and J dropped 6 bases, with 4 bases sitting between them. Germline V lookup: CDR1 SQVTM, CDR2 ANQGSEA. The CDR3 sequence is CSVEVANEQFF. The CDR3 bases are TGCAGCGTTGAAGTGGCCAATGAGCAGTTCTTC.